This T cell receptor beta chain was recorded in a study of CD8+CD57+ T cells in acquired aplastic anemia. Overall study: An average of roughly 10 million reads for CD4+ cells was obtained from healthy donors. Overall study results and limits: Patients and controls were found to share over 25 CD8+ CDR3 sequences. For CD8+ Simpson's diversity, patients and controls showed no significant difference.

The CDR3 contains 13 residues. Germline assignment: CDR1 ENHRY and CDR2 SYGVKD. With regard to this clonotype: Its target is unknown. A read error may account for a junction end that differs from germline.

TCR beta VDJ and CDR3 profiles were obtained from a genomic DNA template. TCRdb reprocessed the reads with MiXCR, giving one entry per CDR3 protein. In the table there are around 150,000 distinct CDR3 sequences, 41% of which are singletons. The gene calls are TRBV10-3 and TRBJ2-7; D is ambiguous. Source material: sorted CD4+, CD8+, or CD8+CD57+ T cells (not recorded which) from PBMCs. This TCR was sampled from a human donor in good health, serving as a control. Here the CDR3 reads CTISDLASYEQHF. CDR3 DNA sequence: TGTACCATCAGTGACTTGGCTTCATACGAGCAGCACTTC.